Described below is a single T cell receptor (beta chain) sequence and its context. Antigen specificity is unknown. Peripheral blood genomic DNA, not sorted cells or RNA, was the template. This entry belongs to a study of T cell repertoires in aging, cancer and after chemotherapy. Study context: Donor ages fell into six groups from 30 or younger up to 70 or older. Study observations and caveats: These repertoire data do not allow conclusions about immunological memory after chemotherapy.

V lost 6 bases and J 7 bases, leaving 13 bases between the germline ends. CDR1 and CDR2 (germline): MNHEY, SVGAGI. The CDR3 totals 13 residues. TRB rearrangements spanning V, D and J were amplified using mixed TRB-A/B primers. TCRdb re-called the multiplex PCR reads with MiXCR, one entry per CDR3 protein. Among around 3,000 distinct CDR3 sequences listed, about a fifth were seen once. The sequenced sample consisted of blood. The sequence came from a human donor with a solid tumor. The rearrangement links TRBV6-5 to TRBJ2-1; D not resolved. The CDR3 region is CASSLVGPNEQFF. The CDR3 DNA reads TGTGCCAGCAGCTTGGTCGGCCCAAATGAGCAGTTCTTC.